This T cell receptor (beta chain) was recorded in a study of beta chain features in type 1 diabetes. Investigators reverse transcribed all isolated RNA, so they sequenced expressed TCRB transcripts. The protocol was immunoSEQ multiplex PCR, while the TCRdb copy is restricted to in-frame clones and leaves out a portion. The profile shows 400,000 to 450,000 clones, approximately 15% of them singletons. Material: naive CD4+ T cells from blood. This sequence was found in a man younger than 45 in good health.

The CDR3 bases are TGTGCCTGGAGTGTAGACTCTGCTGAAGCTTTCTTT. Its protein is CAWSVDSAEAFF. The genes are TRBV30 and TRBJ1-1; D not certain. V lost 0 bases and J 6 bases, leaving 8 bases between the germline ends. From germline, CDR1 is GTSNPN and CDR2 SVGIG (reference sequence). The CDR3 has 12 residues. Using reference TRBV30 and TRBJ1-1 for the parts outside the CDR3, the full variable domain is SQTIHQWPATLVQPVGSPLSLECTVEGTSNPNLYWYRQAAGRGLQLLFYSVGIGQISSEVPQNLSASRPQDRQFILSSKKLLLSDSGFYLCAWSVDSAEAFFGQGTRLTVV.